A few counts support the clone carrying this TCR beta chain. Its specificity is unknown. Healthy donors of bone marrow made up the group. The data belong to a study of cytomegalovirus exposure and HLA in healthy donors. Overall study: The 110 million or so unique TCR beta sequences, from 150 million to 200 million T cells, were found by an earlier analysis. Overall study results and limits: The study labeled 170 or so TCR beta chains cytomegalovirus-associated. Later analysis showed TCR association rates varying by HLA locus, highest for DRB1 and lowest for HLA-C.

PCR amplification relied on 60 Vbeta primers (plus 13 Jbeta primers). Here immunoSEQ multiplex PCR was the method, and the copy in TCRdb shows in-frame clones only, minus some. The table has some 200,000 clones, about 13% seen once. V lost 7 bases, J lost 2 bases, and 10 bases lay in between. The CDR3 contains 12 residues. Germline-derived CDR1 and CDR2 are GTSNPN and SVGIG (reference sequence). Sequenced input: PBMCs. The gene calls are TRBV30 and TRBJ2-3; a possible D gene is TRBD1 (5 bases). The sequence was collected from a man aged 45 to 65 in good health and CMV-seropositive. CDR3 nucleotides: TGTGCCTCGGCCAGGGACACAGATACGCAGTATTTT. This encodes CASARDTDTQYF. Full variable domain (missing parts from reference TRBV30 and TRBJ2-3): SQTIHQWPATLVQPVGSPLSLECTVEGTSNPNLYWYRQAAGRGLQLLFYSVGIGQISSEVPQNLSASRPQDRQFILSSKKLLLSDSGFYLCASARDTDTQYFGPGTRLTVL.